This T cell receptor (beta chain) was retrieved from a study of a mutant IDH1 vaccine in newly diagnosed glioma. The overall study: Beginning 4-6 weeks after radiotherapy alone, or with temozolomide cycles, vaccination took place.

As to this clone: As yet, its antigen is unknown.

V shed 0 bases and J 5 bases; nucleotides not matched to a gene: 6. The CDR3 totals 16 residues. Germline loops: CDR1 LGHNA, CDR2 YSLEER. The time point: week 35, safety follow-up. Topical imiquimod accompanied each vaccine dose, which consisted of 300 ug of mutant IDH1 20-mer peptide. Here immunoSEQ multiplex PCR was the method, and the copy in TCRdb shows in-frame clones only, minus some. The table has under 40,000 clones, roughly 75% seen once; the top ten hold 11%. This TCR was recovered from a woman aged 35 to 49 with glioma. The rearrangement uses TRBV4-3 and TRBJ2-5; 10 positions agree with TRBD1. Sequenced material: PBMCs, taken from a glioma patient whose treatment included an IDH1 peptide vaccine. The CDR3 DNA reads TGCGCCAGCAGCCAAGATGGGACAGGGGCGCGGGAGACCCAGTACTTC. This sequence encodes CASSQDGTGARETQYF.